The 25 T cell receptor beta chains below all came from one sample that was sequenced in a study of blood T cell repertoires in COVID-19. The data were produced by immunoSEQ multiplex PCR, yet TCRdb's version contains in-frame clones alone and is incomplete. The profile shows 100,000 to 120,000 clones, nearly 80% of them singletons. Sequences were obtained from peripheral blood. The source is a woman of 80 years or more with active or convalescent COVID-19.

The chain couples TRBV18 to TRBJ2-2; 7 bases match TRBD1. The CDR3 is 15 amino acids. The V segment lost 5 bases and the J segment 3 bases; nucleotides outside the gene matches: 6. Germline assignment: CDR1 KGHSH and CDR2 LQKENI. This chain's CDR3 is CASSLGQRYTGELFF. DNA of the CDR3: TGTGCCAGCTCATTGGGACAGAGGTACACCGGGGAGCTGTTTTTT.

This clone appeared a few times. This chain joins TRBV2 and TRBJ2-5, with 13 bases fitting TRBD2. V lost 7 bases to trimming and J lost 5 bases; unmatched junction nucleotides: 4. The CDR3 sequence is 14 residues long. CDR1 is SNHLY and CDR2 is FYNNEI in the germline V gene. CDR3 DNA sequence: TGTGCCAGCACCGGGACTAGCGGGATGGAGACCCAGTACTTC. This translates into CASTGTSGMETQYF.

The chain uses TRBV7-8 and TRBJ2-7, with D possibly being TRBD2 (5 bases). The CDR3 consists of 13 residues. V was shortened by 5 bases and J by 2 bases, with 10 bases between the two germline ends. Germline V gene lookup returns CDR1 SGHVS and CDR2 FQNEAQ. The CDR3 loop is CASSPDLTYEQYF. The DNA of the CDR3 is TGTGCCAGCAGCCCGGACTTGACCTACGAGCAGTACTTC.

V usage is TRBV5-5 and J usage is TRBJ1-2; possibly TRBD1 for D (6 bases). CDR1 is SGHKS, CDR2 YYEKEE, per germline (reference sequence). Between the trimmed V and J ends, which lost 1 base and 8 bases, there was a span of 18 bases. There are 15 residues in the CDR3. The chain's CDR3 is CASSLQVAGVGGYTF. Here the CDR3 DNA reads TGTGCCAGCAGCTTGCAAGTGGCAGGGGTGGGCGGCTACACCTTC.

The table lists this clone with a few counts. CDR3 coding DNA: TGTGCCATCAGTGGTGGAATCGGAGGGAGCTACACCTTC. It specifies CAISGGIGGSYTF. The chain has TRBV10-3 and TRBJ1-2; D not resolved. The germline CDR1 and CDR2 sequences are ENHRY and SYGVKD. The CDR3 runs 13 residues. Trimming took off 4 bases at V and 9 bases at J, with 15 bases between the two ends.

V is TRBV6-5 and J is TRBJ1-1; 7 bases fit TRBD1. The germline gives CDR1 MNHEY, CDR2 SVGAGI. The CDR3 is 12 residues long. Trimming at V came to 8 bases and at J to 2 bases, leaving 2 bases not matched to a gene. CDR3 sequence reads: CASDRVNTEAFF. The CDR3 nucleotides read TGTGCCAGCGACAGGGTTAACACTGAAGCTTTCTTT.

This clone appeared once. V usage is TRBV19 and J usage is TRBJ2-3; TRBD2 matches 10 bases. Germline-derived CDR1 and CDR2 are LNHDA and SQIVND (reference sequence). With V trimmed by 3 bases and J by 13 bases, 4 bases remained unmatched. This CDR3 spans 12 amino acids. CDR3 sequence: CASSMSSGRKYF. The CDR3 nucleotides are TGTGCCAGTAGTATGTCTAGCGGGAGAAAGTATTTT.

The chain employs TRBV12-5 and TRBJ2-1; the D gene is possibly TRBD2 (7 bases). CDR3 length: 15 residues. V was shortened by 3 bases and J by 4 bases, with 13 bases between the two germline ends. From germline, CDR1 is LGHNT and CDR2 FRNRAP. The CDR3 DNA follows: TGTGCTAGTGGTTTCGAGGGGGGGTTTTACAATGAGCAGTTCTTC. This sequence encodes CASGFEGGFYNEQFF.

The chain uses TRBV5-1 and TRBJ2-1, with TRBD1 matching over 7 bases. Germline loops: CDR1 SGHRS, CDR2 YFSETQ. This CDR3 region has 16 residues. V lost 2 bases and J lost 0; bases outside the gene matches: 5. This chain's CDR3 is CASSFRGLSSYNEQFF. The CDR3 bases are TGCGCCAGCAGCTTCAGGGGGTTAAGCTCCTACAATGAGCAGTTCTTC. Filled out from reference TRBV5-1 and TRBJ2-1, the complete variable domain reads KAGVTQTPRYLIKTRGQQVTLSCSPISGHRSVSWYQQTPGQGLQFLFEYFSETQRNKGNFPGRFSGRQFSNSRSEMNVSTLELGDSALYLCASSFRGLSSYNEQFFGPGTRLTVL.

CDR3 sequence (DNA): TGTGCCAGCAGCTCGGTACGGGGGTTCACTGAAGCTTTCTTT. Translating it yields CASSSVRGFTEAFF. The chain carries TRBV2 and TRBJ1-1; weak D call: TRBD1 (5 bases). CDR1 is SNHLY, CDR2 FYNNEI, per germline. V lost 6 bases, J lost 4 bases, and 15 bases lay in between. CDR3 length: 14 amino acids.

The chain employs TRBV28 and TRBJ2-7; TRBD1 aligns across 9 bases. The CDR3 totals 13 residues. Trimming removed 6 bases from V and 5 bases from J; junction bases left unmatched: 5. Germline CDR1 and CDR2: MDHEN and SYDVKM. CDR3 nucleotide sequence: TGTGCCAGCAGAGGGACAGGGAAAAACGAGCAGTACTTC. As protein: CASRGTGKNEQYF.

The chain uses TRBV2 and TRBJ2-2; a weak D match, TRBD2 (6 bases). Germline V gives CDR1 SNHLY, CDR2 FYNNEI. The germline V and J ends were trimmed by 7 bases and 6 bases, with 18 bases remaining between them. The CDR3 length is 15 residues. The CDR3 DNA follows: TGTGCCAGCATGTTCGGGGGTAGTGTAGCCGGGGAGCTGTTTTTT. As protein: CASMFGGSVAGELFF.

This chain uses TRBV25-1 with TRBJ2-1, with D possibly matching TRBD1 (5 bases). Trimming took off 5 bases at V and 4 bases at J, with 18 bases between the two ends. The germline V gene encodes CDR1 MGHDK and CDR2 SYGVNS. The CDR3 consists of 16 residues. The CDR3 region is CASSSDQGTRYNEQFF. The CDR3 nucleotides are TGTGCCAGCAGTTCTGACCAGGGTACGAGGTACAATGAGCAGTTCTTC.

V is TRBV15 and J is TRBJ2-7, with D possibly matching TRBD2 (6 bases). CDR1 and CDR2 (germline): LNHNV, YYDKDF (reference sequence). V was cut by 9 bases and J by 7 bases, with 22 bases left in between. CDR3 length equals 14 residues. CDR3: CATTGRAVSGEQYF. The CDR3 bases are TGTGCCACAACCGGGAGAGCGGTTAGTGGAGAGCAGTACTTC.

A single count supports this clone. V gene TRBV3-1 (or the pseudogene TRBV3-2) combines with J gene TRBJ2-4; 7 bases fit TRBD1. The CDR3 runs to 12 residues. Germline CDR1 LGHDT, CDR2 YNNKEL (reference sequence). V shed 4 bases, J shed 13 bases, and the junction held 7 bases outside the gene matches. The CDR3 DNA is TGTGCCAGCAGCCTCATACCGGGACAGCAGTACTTC. Its translation: CASSLIPGQQYF.

The chain recombines TRBV7-9 with TRBJ2-5; 8 bases map to TRBD1. V was pared by 3 bases and J by 7 bases, with 10 bases of the junction left unmatched. Per germline, CDR1 SEHNR and CDR2 FQNEAQ (reference sequence). The CDR3 runs 15 residues. Here the CDR3 reads CASSLAGQVRGTQYF. CDR3 DNA sequence: TGTGCCAGCAGCTTGGCGGGACAGGTCCGGGGGACCCAGTACTTC.

The chain combines TRBV16 with TRBJ2-7; tentative D call: TRBD1 (6 bases). The CDR3 covers 14 residues. Germline CDR1 and CDR2: KGHSY and FQNENV. Trimming pared 3 bases from V and 2 bases from J, leaving 11 bases between. The CDR3 DNA sequence: TGTGCCAGCAGCCATCAGGGGCGTGCCTACGAGCAGTACTTC. The encoded protein is CASSHQGRAYEQYF.

This sequence joins TRBV18 and TRBJ1-3, with 7 bases identical to TRBD1. The germline V gene encodes CDR1 KGHSH and CDR2 LQKENI. The CDR3 runs to 14 residues. The trim removed 6 bases at V and 0 bases at J, leaving 2 bases unmatched. CDR3: CASSRQGSGNTIYF. In DNA, the CDR3 is TGTGCCAGCTCCCGACAGGGCTCTGGAAACACCATATATTTT.

The rearrangement uses TRBV24-1 and TRBJ2-6; the D gene is possibly TRBD2 (6 bases). CDR1 is KGHDR and CDR2 is SFDVKD in the germline V gene. Trimming took off 0 bases at V and 2 bases at J, with 7 bases between the two ends. This CDR3 has 16 residues. In DNA, the CDR3 is TGTGCCACCAGTGATTTGGGAGGGGCTGGGGCCAACGTCCTGACTTTC. It encodes CATSDLGGAGANVLTF.

The chain combines TRBV10-2 with TRBJ2-4; TRBD1 is a possible D gene (8 bases). The V gene lost 6 bases and the J gene lost 8 bases, with 17 bases spanning the gap. Looked up from germline, CDR1 is WSHSY and CDR2 is SAAADI. The CDR3 is 14 residues long. The CDR3 region is CASRTGEAGYIQYF. The DNA for the CDR3 is TGCGCCAGCAGGACAGGGGAAGCGGGATACATTCAGTACTTC.

The gene calls are TRBV7-3 and TRBJ1-1; 10 nucleotides align to TRBD1. This CDR3 has 13 residues. Per germline, CDR1 SGHTA and CDR2 FQGTGA. V trimming: 1 base; J trimming: 10 bases; junction bases outside the gene matches: 3. The CDR3 here is CASSLMDRGLAFF. For the CDR3, the DNA is TGTGCCAGCAGCTTAATGGACAGGGGGTTAGCTTTCTTT.

The chain is built from TRBV27 and TRBJ1-1; maybe TRBD1 (5 bases). The V end was cut by 7 bases, the J end by 4 bases, with 16 bases between. Germline V gives CDR1 MNHEY, CDR2 SMNVEV (reference sequence). The CDR3 extends over 14 amino acids. The CDR3: CASTPGAGITEAFF. As DNA, the CDR3 is TGTGCCAGCACGCCGGGAGCAGGGATCACTGAAGCTTTCTTT.

The J gene is TRBJ2-3, the V gene TRBV24-1, with D unclear. Trimming left V 5 bases short and J 6 bases short, with 11 bases between. The CDR3 sequence is 13 residues long. Germline lookup yields CDR1 KGHDR and CDR2 SFDVKD. The CDR3 DNA is TGTGCCACCAGTGGGGTGGGCCTTGATACGCAGTATTTT. Its translation is CATSGVGLDTQYF.

This rearrangement joins TRBV6-2 or TRBV6-3 to TRBJ1-4; D remains ambiguous. Germline loops: CDR1 MNHEY, CDR2 SVGEGT. V was cut by 5 bases and J by 4 bases, with 14 bases left in between. CDR3 length equals 15 residues. CDR3 residues: CASSQRSGRNEKLFF. CDR3 DNA: TGTGCCAGCAGTCAGCGGAGTGGGCGTAATGAAAAACTGTTTTTT.

J is TRBJ2-1 and V is TRBV6-1; 9 bases map to TRBD2. This CDR3 contains 15 residues. J lost 7 bases, V lost 3 bases, and 7 bases had no gene match. Germline CDR1 is MNHNS and CDR2 is SASEGT. The CDR3 loop reads CASSETSGWGNEQFF. The CDR3 nucleotides are TGTGCCAGCAGTGAGACTAGCGGCTGGGGTAATGAGCAGTTCTTC.